The entry that follows covers one T cell receptor beta chain sequence. Its antigen is currently unknown. This sample was included in a study of cytomegalovirus exposure and HLA in healthy donors. A multiplex PCR was run with 60 Vbeta primers and 13 Jbeta primers. Profiled with immunoSEQ multiplex PCR; TCRdb holds only in-frame clones, not every one. The data hold about 130,000 clones, with 65% to 85% observed a single time. The V and J ends lost 1 base and 6 bases respectively, with 6 bases between them. The germline V gene encodes CDR1 SGHVS and CDR2 FQNEAQ. The CDR3 sequence is 12 residues long. Study findings and constraints: A later analysis found most CMV-associated TCR beta chains apparently HLA-restricted.

This TCR was recovered from a woman aged 40 to 49 in good health and CMV-seronegative. The gene calls are TRBV7-8 and TRBJ1-1; D is ambiguous. The sample consisted of PBMCs. CDR3 amino acids: CASSLDSPEAFF. CDR3 nucleotide sequence: TGTGCCAGCAGCTTAGACAGTCCTGAAGCTTTCTTT.